The 16 T cell receptor beta chains listed next were all sequenced from one sample in a study of blood T cell repertoires in COVID-19. Using immunoSEQ multiplex PCR, the repertoire was profiled, and TCRdb retains in-frame clones only, with some absent. The table shows about 200,000 clones, with around 80% occurring only once. The specimen sequenced was peripheral blood. Receptor source: a woman aged 40 to 55 with acute or convalescent COVID-19.

The V call is TRBV27, the J call TRBJ2-1, with 7 bases lining up with TRBD2. CDR3 length: 17 residues. Germline-derived CDR1 and CDR2 are MNHEY and SMNVEV (reference sequence). The trim removed 4 bases at V and 7 bases at J, leaving 16 bases unmatched. CDR3 protein: CASSSELASGPLNEQFF. CDR3 DNA sequence: TGTGCCAGCAGTTCTGAACTAGCTAGCGGCCCTTTAAATGAGCAGTTCTTC.

Only one count was recorded for this clone. The chain joins TRBV7-9 to TRBJ2-7; D is ambiguous. The CDR3 is made up of 14 amino acids. V lost 3 bases and J 0 bases, leaving 9 bases between the germline ends. CDR1 is SEHNR, CDR2 FQNEAQ, per germline (reference sequence). The CDR3 nucleotides read TGTGCCAGCAGCTTGTCCGAGAGCTCCTACGAGCAGTACTTC. Translation gives CASSLSESSYEQYF.

V is TRBV6-1 and J is TRBJ1-1; D may be TRBD1 (5 bases). Looked up from germline, CDR1 is MNHNS and CDR2 is SASEGT. Trimming cost V 2 bases and J 3 bases, with 10 bases left between them. This CDR3 is 14 amino acids long. CDR3 sequence reads: CASSEPGGDTEAFF. CDR3 bases: TGTGCCAGCAGTGAACCGGGGGGAGACACTGAAGCTTTCTTT.

The chain uses TRBV24-1 and TRBJ1-2, with 10 bases that match TRBD1. Unmatched junction bases numbered 8, after V lost 4 bases and J lost 4 bases. In germline, CDR1 is KGHDR, CDR2 SFDVKD. The CDR3 has 16 residues. The CDR3 DNA sequence: TGTGCCACCAGTGAGGACGACAGGGGGCGCAGCTATGGCTACACCTTC. Protein: CATSEDDRGRSYGYTF.

This clone was seen only a few times. The chain couples TRBV18 to TRBJ1-1; D is undetermined. This CDR3 contains 12 residues. V was shortened by 3 bases and J by 8 bases, with 10 bases between the two germline ends. Germline V gene lookup returns CDR1 KGHSH and CDR2 LQKENI. The chain's CDR3 is CASSPRAAEAFF. In nucleotides, the CDR3 is TGTGCCAGCTCACCGAGGGCGGCCGAAGCTTTCTTT.

This clone appeared once. V is TRBV30 and J is TRBJ1-6; D may be TRBD1 (6 bases). Germline loops: CDR1 GTSNPN, CDR2 SVGIG (reference sequence). Trimming shortened V by 4 bases and J by 9 bases, and 22 bases separated the two germline ends. The CDR3 extends over 16 amino acids. The CDR3 protein is CAWNLRDTKNSSPLHF. CDR3 DNA: TGTGCCTGGAACCTCCGGGACACCAAAAATTCTTCACCCCTCCACTTT.

The gene calls are TRBV7-2 and TRBJ1-3, with D maybe TRBD1 (6 bases). The germline gives CDR1 SGHTA, CDR2 FQGNSA. V was clipped by 6 bases and J by 0 bases, with 12 bases between them. This CDR3 has 15 amino acids. CDR3 DNA sequence: TGTGCCAGCAGTCTCACAGGGAACTCTGGAAACACCATATATTTT. Its translation is CASSLTGNSGNTIYF.

The chain carries TRBV6-5 and TRBJ2-3; 8 positions match TRBD2. From germline, CDR1 is MNHEY and CDR2 SVGAGI. The ends lost 10 bases at V and 4 bases at J; junction bases unmatched: 10. The CDR3 consists of 14 residues. CDR3 nucleotide sequence: TGTGCCACCCGCCGGGTGCGGGAGGCAGATACGCAGTATTTT. Translated: CATRRVREADTQYF.

V is TRBV24-1 and J is TRBJ2-3; TRBD2 agrees at 14 bases. J lost 2 bases, V lost 10 bases, and 7 bases had no gene match. The CDR3 consists of 16 residues. Germline-derived CDR1 and CDR2 are KGHDR and SFDVKD. CDR3 sequence: CATGTSGSRYTDTQYF. In DNA, the CDR3 is TGTGCCACTGGGACTAGCGGGAGTCGATACACAGATACGCAGTATTTT.

This clone was counted only a few times. V is TRBV27 and J is TRBJ2-7, with D possibly being TRBD2 (6 bases). Germline lookup yields CDR1 MNHEY and CDR2 SMNVEV (reference sequence). This CDR3 comprises 14 residues. Trimming removed 0 bases at V and 2 bases at J, with 8 bases between. The CDR3 loop reads CASSLSSGPYEQYF. Here the CDR3 DNA reads TGTGCCAGCAGTTTATCTAGCGGCCCCTACGAGCAGTACTTC.

The V gene is TRBV6-1, the J gene TRBJ1-6; D may be TRBD1 (5 bases). This CDR3 has 14 residues. Per germline, CDR1 MNHNS and CDR2 SASEGT. V was clipped by 6 bases and J by 7 bases, with 13 bases between them. For the CDR3, the DNA is TGTGCCAGCAGCCCAGGGTCGGGCAATTCACCCCTCCACTTT. Translation gives CASSPGSGNSPLHF.

V gene TRBV2 combines with J gene TRBJ2-7; maybe TRBD1 (6 bases). CDR3 size: 14 residues. The V gene lost 6 bases and the J gene lost 3 bases, with 15 bases spanning the gap. CDR1 and CDR2 from the germline V gene are SNHLY and FYNNEI. CDR3 residues: CASRATGSGYEQYF. The CDR3 DNA is TGTGCCAGCAGAGCCACAGGGAGTGGCTACGAGCAGTACTTC.

The count of this clone is one. The genes are TRBV11-2 and TRBJ2-3, with TRBD1 matching 8 bases. J gave up 0 bases and V 4 bases, and 3 bases lay outside the gene matches. This CDR3 is 15 amino acids long. The germline gives CDR1 SGHAT, CDR2 FQNNGV. DNA of the CDR3: TGTGCCAGCAGCTCCCGACAGGGGAGCACAGATACGCAGTATTTT. This gives the protein CASSSRQGSTDTQYF.

The chain employs TRBV24-1 and TRBJ2-5, with 9 bases lining up with TRBD1. The CDR3 consists of 14 residues. The ends lost 6 bases at V and 5 bases at J; junction bases unmatched: 6. Germline CDR1 reads KGHDR; CDR2 reads SFDVKD. The CDR3 is CATSIQGARETQYF. CDR3 in DNA: TGTGCCACCAGTATACAGGGGGCGAGGGAGACCCAGTACTTC.

This chain links TRBV11-2 with TRBJ2-3; D ambiguous. The V end was cut by 1 base, the J end by 5 bases, with 10 bases between. The CDR3 runs to 14 residues. CDR1 and CDR2 (germline): SGHAT, FQNNGV. This chain's CDR3 is CASSLGFPGDTQYF. In DNA form, the CDR3 reads TGTGCCAGCAGCTTAGGCTTCCCGGGAGATACGCAGTATTTT.

The chain combines TRBV5-6 with TRBJ2-3; maybe TRBD1 (5 bases). Germline values: CDR1 SGHDT, CDR2 YYEEEE. V lost 6 bases to trimming and J lost 2 bases, with 13 bases between them. The CDR3 runs 14 residues. CDR3 loop: CASTTWTTTDTQYF. The CDR3 DNA follows: TGTGCCAGCACCACCTGGACAACCACAGATACGCAGTATTTT.